These T cell receptor beta chains were read from a single sample in a study of cytomegalovirus exposure and HLA in healthy donors. Sequencing used immunoSEQ multiplex PCR; TCRdb keeps in-frame clones, though not all of them. The data hold under 90,000 clones, with approximately 67% observed a single time. Material: PBMCs. The receptors originated from a man aged 40-49 years in good health and CMV-seropositive. CDR3s include the opening cysteine and the closing phenylalanine or tryptophan. A D gene is named only where the DNA matches it firmly. Some rows have no size entry. The others give once, few or many, or a class for an expanded clone.

13 . TRBJ1-2 TRBD1 TRBV27 TGTGCCAGCAGAAAACAGGGGGCGGGTGGCTACACCTTC CASRKQGAGGYTF
15 . TRBJ2-3 TRBD2 TRBV30 TGTGCCTGGAGCCGACTAGCGGGGCGCACAGATACGCAGTATTTT CAWSRLAGRTDTQYF
17 . TRBJ2-1 TRBD2 TRBV5-1 TGCGCCAGCAGCTTAGGACTAGCGCTATCCTCCTACAATGAGCAGTTCTTC CASSLGLALSSYNEQFF
12 . TRBJ2-7 . TRBV6-5 TGTGCCAGCAGTTCAGGGGTCAACGAGCAGTACTTC CASSSGVNEQYF
16 once TRBJ1-5 . TRBV27 TGTGCCAGCAGTCGAGCGGGGGCCGAAAGCAATCAGCCCCAGCATTTT CASSRAGAESNQPQHF
13 few TRBJ1-2 TRBD1 TRBV19 TGTGCCAGTAGGGCCGGGACAGTGAGAGGCTACACCTTC CASRAGTVRGYTF
17 . TRBJ1-6 . TRBV10-3 TGTGCCATCAGTACGTCGGTTGGGAGCTCCTATAATTCACCCCTCCACTTT CAISTSVGSSYNSPLHF
14 . TRBJ1-1 . TRBV7-6 TGTGCCAGCAGCCTCAAATCAGGGCAAACTGAAGCTTTCTTT CASSLKSGQTEAFF
12 . TRBJ2-5 . TRBV18 TGTGCCAGCTCACCGAGTTCAGAGACCCAGTACTTC CASSPSSETQYF
12 few TRBJ1-6 . TRBV5-6 TGTGCCAGCAGCCATTATGGCTCACCCCTCCACTTT CASSHYGSPLHF
15 . TRBJ1-2 TRBD1 TRBV28 TGTGCCAGCAGTTCCACGGGGACAGGGTACTATGGCTACACCTTC CASSSTGTGYYGYTF
16 . TRBJ2-2 TRBD2 TRBV14 TGTGCCAGCAGCCATCTCCGGGAGGGCCACTCCGGGGAGCTGTTTTTT CASSHLREGHSGELFF
14 . TRBJ2-2 TRBD1 TRBV28 TGTGCCAGCAGGGACAGGGGGCGTGACGGGGAGCTGTTTTTT CASRDRGRDGELFF
15 many TRBJ2-1 . TRBV4-1 TGCGCCAGCAGCTCACAGGAGAGGAGTTACAATGAGCAGTTCTTC CASSSQERSYNEQFF
14 few TRBJ1-5 . TRBV7-9 TGTGCCAGCATGCAAGGGCAGGGTGGACAGCCCCAGCATTTT CASMQGQGGQPQHF
12 . TRBJ2-2 . TRBV6-5 TGTGCCAGTCTGAGGGACACCGGGGAGCTGTTTTTT CASLRDTGELFF
15 . TRBJ2-3 TRBD2 TRBV9 TGTGCCAGCAGCGCTAGCGGGGGGGGGCTAGATACGCAGTATTTT CASSASGGGLDTQYF
15 . TRBJ2-7 TRBD2 TRBV15 TGTGCCACCAGCAACCTGGGGAGGGCCTCCTACGAGCAGTACTTC CATSNLGRASYEQYF
15 few TRBJ2-1 TRBD2 TRBV27 TGTGCCAGCAGTTTATCTAGGCGACGGGAGGATGAGCAGTTCTTC CASSLSRRREDEQFF
10 . TRBJ1-2 . TRBV20-1 TGCAGTGCTATCTACTATGGCTACACCTTC CSAIYYGYTF
14 . TRBJ1-4 TRBD1 TRBV5-1 TGCGCCAGCAAGGACGGACAGGCGGTTGAAAAACTGTTTTTT CASKDGQAVEKLFF
15 . TRBJ2-5 TRBD2 TRBV29-1 TGCAGCGTTGAACCAGCTAGCGGGATTGGGGAGACCCAGTACTTC CSVEPASGIGETQYF
16 . TRBJ2-5 TRBD2 TRBV9 TGTGCCAGCAGCCTCGGGACTAGCGGGAGTAGCGGGACCCAGTACTTC CASSLGTSGSSGTQYF
14 few TRBJ2-3 TRBD1 TRBV5-1 TGCGCCAGCAGCGGGGACAGCCGGCGAGATACGCAGTATTTT CASSGDSRRDTQYF
15 . TRBJ2-2 . TRBV10-3 TGTGCCATCAGTGAGGGGACAAGCAACACCGGGGAGCTGTTTTTT CAISEGTSNTGELFF
15 . TRBJ1-6 TRBD1 TRBV13 TGTGCCAGCAGCGCTGGGGGGACAGTTAATTCACCCCTCCACTTT CASSAGGTVNSPLHF
14 few TRBJ2-1 TRBD2 TRBV7-3 TGTGCCAGCAGCCGACTAGCGGGAGATAGTAGGCAGTTCTTC CASSRLAGDSRQFF
16 . TRBJ2-3 . TRBV7-3 TGTGCCAGCAGCTTACCGGGTCAAGGGGTCACAGATACGCAGTATTTT CASSLPGQGVTDTQYF
17 . TRBJ2-1 TRBD2 TRBV7-2 TGTGCCAGCAGCTTAAGCGCGACTAGCGGGGGGGCTAACGAGCAGTTCTTC CASSLSATSGGANEQFF
14 . TRBJ1-1 TRBD1 TRBV28 TGTGCCAGCAGGGATTGGACAGGGCGAACTGAAGCTTTCTTT CASRDWTGRTEAFF
14 . TRBJ1-2 TRBD1 TRBV6-5 TGTGCCAGCAGGGAACAGGGGGGCGCCTATGGCTACACCTTC CASREQGGAYGYTF
14 . TRBJ2-7 . TRBV6-6 TGTGCCAGCAGGAAGACAGCATTCTCCTACGAGCAGTACTTC CASRKTAFSYEQYF
13 . TRBJ2-1 TRBD1 TRBV18 TGTGCCAGCTCACCAATCGACAGGGGAAAGCAGTTCTTC CASSPIDRGKQFF
16 . TRBJ2-2 . TRBV6-5 TGTGCCAGCAGTTACTACCAGCGGAGGAACACCGGGGAGCTGTTTTTT CASSYYQRRNTGELFF
14 . TRBJ2-5 . TRBV30 TGTGCCTGGAGTGAACGGCGGGCCTCCACTTCCCAGTACTTC CAWSERRASTSQYF
13 . TRBJ1-1 TRBD1 TRBV27 TGTGCCAGCAGACTGGACAGGGACACTGAAGCTTTCTTT CASRLDRDTEAFF
15 . TRBJ2-2 . TRBV18 TGTGCCAGCTCACCACCTAGGATGGGCGCCGGGGAGCTGTTTTTT CASSPPRMGAGELFF
15 . TRBJ2-3 TRBD2 TRBV14 TGTGCCAGCAGCCACCGAGCGGGAGGTACAGATACGCAGTATTTT CASSHRAGGTDTQYF
17 few TRBJ2-1 TRBD2 TRBV11-2 TGTGCCAGCAGAGGAGAACTAGCGGCTTTCCACTACAATGAGCAGTTCTTC CASRGELAAFHYNEQFF
15 . TRBJ2-5 . TRBV2 TGTGCCAGCAGTGAAGAGAACGGTTGGAGGGAGACCCAGTACTTC CASSEENGWRETQYF
15 few TRBJ2-3 TRBD1 TRBV5-8 TGTGCCAGCAGCTTGGGACAGGGTATCCCAGATACGCAGTATTTT CASSLGQGIPDTQYF
14 . TRBJ2-2 TRBD1 TRBV29-1 TGCAGCGTCCGACCCGGGACAGGGGCCGGGGAGCTGTTTTTT CSVRPGTGAGELFF
16 . TRBJ1-1 . TRBV28 TGTGCCAGCAGTTTAGGTTGGACAGCCCTTCGCCCTGAAGCTTTCTTT CASSLGWTALRPEAFF
15 once TRBJ2-5 . TRBV2 TGTGCCAGCAGTGGAGAGAACGGTTGGAGGGAGACCCAGTACTTC CASSGENGWRETQYF
16 few TRBJ2-3 . TRBV2 TGTGCCAGCAGTGCCCAGGGCGGGAAAGGCACAGATACGCAGTATTTT CASSAQGGKGTDTQYF
12 . TRBJ2-1 . TRBV7-9 TGTGCCAGCAGCTTAACGTCGAGCGAGCAGTTCTTC CASSLTSSEQFF
16 . TRBJ1-1 . TRBV5-6 TGTGCCAGCAGCTTAATCCCTCACACGGGGAACACTGAAGCTTTCTTT CASSLIPHTGNTEAFF
13 . TRBJ2-1 TRBD2 TRBV2 TGTGCCAGCAGTGAAGCGGGGGGGTATGAGCAGTTCTTC CASSEAGGYEQFF
14 . TRBJ2-2 TRBD1 TRBV6-1 TGTGCCAGCAGTGCCAGACAGGGCACCGGGGAGCTGTTTTTT CASSARQGTGELFF